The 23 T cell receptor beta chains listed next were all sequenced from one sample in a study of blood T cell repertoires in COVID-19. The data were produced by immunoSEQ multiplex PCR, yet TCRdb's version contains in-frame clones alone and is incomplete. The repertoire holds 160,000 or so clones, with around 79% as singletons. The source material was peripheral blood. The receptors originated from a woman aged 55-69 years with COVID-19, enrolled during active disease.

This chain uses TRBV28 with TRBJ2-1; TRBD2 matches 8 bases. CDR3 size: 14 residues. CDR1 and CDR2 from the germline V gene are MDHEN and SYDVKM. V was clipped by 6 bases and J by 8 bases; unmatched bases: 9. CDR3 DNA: TGTGCCAGCAGGCTAGGCGGGAGGATCGATGAGCAGTTCTTC. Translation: CASRLGGRIDEQFF.

CDR3 sequence: CASSSGTGENQPQHF. The CDR3 nucleotides are TGTGCCAGCAGCTCCGGGACAGGGGAGAATCAGCCCCAGCATTTT. This chain joins TRBV11-2 and TRBJ1-5; 10 bases agree with TRBD1. This CDR3 spans 15 amino acids. With 4 bases clipped from V and 4 bases from J, the junction kept 4 bases outside the gene matches. From germline, CDR1 is SGHAT and CDR2 FQNNGV.

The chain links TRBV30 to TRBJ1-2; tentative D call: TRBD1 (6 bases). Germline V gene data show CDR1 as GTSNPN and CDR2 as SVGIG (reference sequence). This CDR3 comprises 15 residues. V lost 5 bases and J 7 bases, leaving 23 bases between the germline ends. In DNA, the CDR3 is TGTGCCTGGGATCCGGGACACTGTATGCTGGGTGGCTACACCTTC. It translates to CAWDPGHCMLGGYTF.

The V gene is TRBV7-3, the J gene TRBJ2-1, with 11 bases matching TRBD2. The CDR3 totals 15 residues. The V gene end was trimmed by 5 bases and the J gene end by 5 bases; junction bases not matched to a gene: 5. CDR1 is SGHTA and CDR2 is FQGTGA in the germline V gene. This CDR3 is CASSARLAGHNEQFF. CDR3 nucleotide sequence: TGTGCCAGCAGCGCCCGACTAGCGGGACACAATGAGCAGTTCTTC.

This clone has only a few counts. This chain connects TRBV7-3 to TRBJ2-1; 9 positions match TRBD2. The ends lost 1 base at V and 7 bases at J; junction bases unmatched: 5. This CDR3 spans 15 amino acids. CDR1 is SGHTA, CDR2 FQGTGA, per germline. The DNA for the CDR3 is TGTGCCAGCAGCTTAAAGTCTAGCGGGACTAATGAGCAGTTCTTC. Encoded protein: CASSLKSSGTNEQFF. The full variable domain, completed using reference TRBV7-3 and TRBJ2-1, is GAGVSQTPSNKVTEKGKYVELRCDPISGHTALYWYRQSLGQGPEFLIYFQGTGAADDSGLPNDRFFAVRPEGSVSTLKIQRTERGDSAVYLCASSLKSSGTNEQFFGPGTRLTVL.

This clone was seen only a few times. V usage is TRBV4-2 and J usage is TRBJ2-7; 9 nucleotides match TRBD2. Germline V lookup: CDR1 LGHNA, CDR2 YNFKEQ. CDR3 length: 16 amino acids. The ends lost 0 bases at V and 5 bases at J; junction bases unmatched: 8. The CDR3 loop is CASSQEPAGGADEQYF. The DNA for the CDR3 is TGTGCCAGCAGCCAAGAACCCGCGGGGGGGGCCGACGAGCAGTACTTC.

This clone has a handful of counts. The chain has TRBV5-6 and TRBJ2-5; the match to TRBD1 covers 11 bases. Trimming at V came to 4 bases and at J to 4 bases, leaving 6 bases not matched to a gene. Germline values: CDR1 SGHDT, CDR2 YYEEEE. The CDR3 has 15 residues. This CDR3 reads CASSPGQGAGETQYF. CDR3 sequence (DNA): TGTGCCAGCAGCCCCGGACAGGGGGCAGGAGAGACCCAGTACTTC.

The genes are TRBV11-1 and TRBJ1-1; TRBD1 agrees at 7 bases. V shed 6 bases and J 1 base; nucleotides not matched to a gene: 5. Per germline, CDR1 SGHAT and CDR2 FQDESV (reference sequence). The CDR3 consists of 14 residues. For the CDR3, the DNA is TGTGCCAGCAGTTCTAACAGGGGGAACACTGAAGCTTTCTTT. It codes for CASSSNRGNTEAFF.

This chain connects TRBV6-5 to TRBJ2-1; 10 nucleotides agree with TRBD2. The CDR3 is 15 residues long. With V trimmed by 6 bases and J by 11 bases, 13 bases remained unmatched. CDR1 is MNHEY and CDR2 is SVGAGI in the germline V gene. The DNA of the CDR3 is TGTGCCAGCAGCCCACTATCTAGCGGGAGAAGTCAGCAGTTCTTC. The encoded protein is CASSPLSSGRSQQFF.

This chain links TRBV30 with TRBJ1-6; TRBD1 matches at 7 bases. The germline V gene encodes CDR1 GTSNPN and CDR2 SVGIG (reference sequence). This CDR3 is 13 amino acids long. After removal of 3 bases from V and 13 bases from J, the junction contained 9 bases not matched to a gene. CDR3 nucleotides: TGTGCCTGGAGCGAAGCACAGGGGTCTCCCCTCCACTTT. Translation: CAWSEAQGSPLHF.

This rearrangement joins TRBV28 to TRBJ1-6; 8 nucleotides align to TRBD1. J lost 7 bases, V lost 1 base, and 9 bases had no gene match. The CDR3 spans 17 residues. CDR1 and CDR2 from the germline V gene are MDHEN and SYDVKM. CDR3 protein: CASSLSRRGQANSPLHF. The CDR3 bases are TGTGCCAGCAGTTTATCTCGAAGGGGACAGGCGAATTCACCCCTCCACTTT.

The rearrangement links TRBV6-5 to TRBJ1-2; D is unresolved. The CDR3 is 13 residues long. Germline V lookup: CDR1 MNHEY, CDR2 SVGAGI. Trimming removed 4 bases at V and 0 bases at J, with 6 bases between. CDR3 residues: CASSSSTNYGYTF. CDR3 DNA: TGTGCCAGCAGTTCTTCTACTAACTATGGCTACACCTTC.

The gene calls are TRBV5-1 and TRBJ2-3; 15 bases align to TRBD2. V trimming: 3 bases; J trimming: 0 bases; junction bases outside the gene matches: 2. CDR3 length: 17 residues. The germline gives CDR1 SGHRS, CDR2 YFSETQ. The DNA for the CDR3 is TGCGCCAGCAGCTGGGGACTAGCGGGGGGAAGCACAGATACGCAGTATTTT. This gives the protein CASSWGLAGGSTDTQYF.

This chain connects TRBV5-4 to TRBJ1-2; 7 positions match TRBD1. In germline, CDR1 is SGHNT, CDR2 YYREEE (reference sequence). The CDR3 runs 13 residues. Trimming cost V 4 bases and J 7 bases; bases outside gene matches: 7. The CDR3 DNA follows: TGTGCCAGCAGCCGGACCACAGGGGTTGGCTACACCTTC. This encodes CASSRTTGVGYTF.

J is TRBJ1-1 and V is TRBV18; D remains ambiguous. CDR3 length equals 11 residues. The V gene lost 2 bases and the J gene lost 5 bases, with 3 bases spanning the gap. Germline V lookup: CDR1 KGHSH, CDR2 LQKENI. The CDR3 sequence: CASSPETEAFF. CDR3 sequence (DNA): TGTGCCAGCTCACCAGAGACTGAAGCTTTCTTT.

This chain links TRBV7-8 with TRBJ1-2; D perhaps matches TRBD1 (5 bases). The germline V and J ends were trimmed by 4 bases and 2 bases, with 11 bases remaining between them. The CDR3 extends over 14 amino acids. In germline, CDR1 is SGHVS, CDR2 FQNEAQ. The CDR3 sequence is CASSSSGLNYGYTF. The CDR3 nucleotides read TGTGCCAGCAGCTCCTCAGGGCTGAACTATGGCTACACCTTC.

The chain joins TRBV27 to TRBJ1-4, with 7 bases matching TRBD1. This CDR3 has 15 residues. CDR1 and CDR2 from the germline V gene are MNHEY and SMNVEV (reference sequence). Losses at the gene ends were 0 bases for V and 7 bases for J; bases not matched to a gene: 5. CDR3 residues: CASSLSWSGGEKLFF. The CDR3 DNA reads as TGTGCCAGCAGTTTATCCTGGTCAGGGGGTGAAAAACTGTTTTTT. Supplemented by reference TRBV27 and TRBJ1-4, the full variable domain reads EAQVTQNPRYLITVTGKKLTVTCSQNMNHEYMSWYRQDPGLGLRQIYYSMNVEVTDKGDVPEGYKVSRKEKRNFPLILESPSPNQTSLYFCASSLSWSGGEKLFFGSGTQLSVL.

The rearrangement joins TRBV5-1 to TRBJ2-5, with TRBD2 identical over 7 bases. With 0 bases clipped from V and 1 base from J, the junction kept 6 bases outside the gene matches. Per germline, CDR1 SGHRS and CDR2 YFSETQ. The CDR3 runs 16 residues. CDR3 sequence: CASSLGMRGTQETQYF. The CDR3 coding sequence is TGCGCCAGCAGCTTGGGGATGCGGGGGACCCAAGAGACCCAGTACTTC. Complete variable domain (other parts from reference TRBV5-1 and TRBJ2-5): KAGVTQTPRYLIKTRGQQVTLSCSPISGHRSVSWYQQTPGQGLQFLFEYFSETQRNKGNFPGRFSGRQFSNSRSEMNVSTLELGDSALYLCASSLGMRGTQETQYFGPGTRLLVL.

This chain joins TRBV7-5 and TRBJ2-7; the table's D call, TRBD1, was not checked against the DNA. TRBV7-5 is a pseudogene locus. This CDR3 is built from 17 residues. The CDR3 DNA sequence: TGTGCCAGAAGTTTTAACCCGGACAGTAATGGTATGTGCGAGCAGTACGTC. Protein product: CARSFNPDSNGMCEQYV.

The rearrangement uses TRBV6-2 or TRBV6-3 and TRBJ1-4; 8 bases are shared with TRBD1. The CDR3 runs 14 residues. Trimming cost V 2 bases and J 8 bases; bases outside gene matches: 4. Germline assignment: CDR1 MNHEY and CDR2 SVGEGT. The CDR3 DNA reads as TGTGCCAGCAGTTACGGCAGGGGGCGAGAAAAACTGTTTTTT. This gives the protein CASSYGRGREKLFF.

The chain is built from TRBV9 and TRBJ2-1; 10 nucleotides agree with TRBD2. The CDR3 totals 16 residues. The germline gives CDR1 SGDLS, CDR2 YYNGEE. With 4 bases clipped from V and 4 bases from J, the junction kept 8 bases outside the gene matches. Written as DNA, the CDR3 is TGTGCCAGCAGCTCTCGGACTAGCGGAGATTACAATGAGCAGTTCTTC. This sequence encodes CASSSRTSGDYNEQFF.

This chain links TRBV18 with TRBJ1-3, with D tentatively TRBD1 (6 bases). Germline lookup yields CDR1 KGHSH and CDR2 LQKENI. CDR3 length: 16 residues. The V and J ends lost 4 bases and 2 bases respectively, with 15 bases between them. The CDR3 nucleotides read TGTGCCAGCTCACAAGAGACAGGACCGACTGGAAACACCATATATTTT. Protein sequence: CASSQETGPTGNTIYF.

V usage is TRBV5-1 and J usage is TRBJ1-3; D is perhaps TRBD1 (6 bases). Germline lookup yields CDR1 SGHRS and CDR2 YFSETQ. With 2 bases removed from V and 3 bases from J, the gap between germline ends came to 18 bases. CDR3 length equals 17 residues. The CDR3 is CASSFSPGQLSGNTIYF. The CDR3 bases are TGCGCCAGCAGCTTCTCCCCGGGACAACTAAGTGGAAACACCATATATTTT.